This TCR beta chain came from a study of post-analysis software for immune sequencing data. The authors incorporated unique molecular identifiers into the TCR beta cDNA libraries. Input amounts of roughly 0.9 to 10 million T cells were used. These gave about 500,000 cDNA molecules, so each molecule approximated one T cell. TCRdb processed the PCR reads anew with MiXCR; each CDR3 protein has one entry. This table holds about 820,000 distinct CDR3 sequences, 53% found once. Broader study findings: A few TRBV segments appeared more often in patients than in controls, and TRBV5-6, TRBV5-1 and TRBV20-1 were among these. Same-batch samples co-clustered strongly by F measure.

Concerning this clonotype: Its target is unknown.

CDR1 is MNHEY, CDR2 SVGEGT, per germline. The CDR3 is made up of 12 amino acids. V was shortened by 7 bases and J by 2 bases, with 8 bases between the two germline ends. Sequenced: blood. The genes are TRBV6-2 or TRBV6-3 and TRBJ2-5; tentatively, D is TRBD2 (6 bases). The receptor was isolated from a girl aged 10-17 years with multiple sclerosis. The CDR3, as DNA: TGTGCCAGCAAGGCGGGACAAGAGACCCAGTACTTC. Encoded protein: CASKAGQETQYF.